This T cell receptor beta chain stems from a study of CD8+CD57+ T cells in acquired aplastic anemia. Turning to the study itself: DNA from sorted CD4+ and CD8+ cells averaged roughly 3.2 ug.

CDR3 and TCR beta VDJ profiling relied on genomic DNA as the template. TCRdb processed the reads anew with MiXCR; each CDR3 protein has one entry. The sample carries about 180,000 distinct CDR3 sequences, roughly 65% recorded once. Previously, flow cytometry had revealed CD8+CD57+ cell expansion in the patients chosen for sequencing. Patient blood was sampled before any therapy had been received. Trimming removed 3 bases from V and 6 bases from J, with 12 bases in between. The CDR3 loop spans 13 amino acids. The germline V gene has CDR1 SEHNR and CDR2 FQNEAQ (reference sequence). The sequenced sample consisted of sorted CD4+, CD8+, or CD8+CD57+ T cells (not recorded which) from PBMCs. The rearrangement joins TRBV7-9 to TRBJ2-7; D uncertain. This clonotype was obtained from a human donor with aplastic anemia. CDR3 loop: CASSLGSRAEQYF. As DNA, the CDR3 is TGTGCCAGCAGCTTGGGGTCCCGGGCCGAGCAGTACTTC.